This entry concerns a single T cell receptor (beta chain). Measured with immunoSEQ multiplex PCR; TCRdb has only the in-frame clones, and not every one. The sample contains over 100,000 clones, approximately 92% of which appear only once. The data were obtained in a study of cytomegalovirus exposure and HLA in healthy donors. Study-level information: A later analysis reported the roughly 120 validation repertoires used the same platform as the 666 first-cohort repertoires.

Deletions cut 6 bases from V and 0 bases from J, with 9 bases between. The CDR3 is 14 residues long. From germline, CDR1 is SNHLY and CDR2 FYNNEI. J is TRBJ1-5 and V is TRBV2; D unclear. The material sequenced was PBMCs. The receptor was isolated from a woman aged 18-29 years in good health and CMV-seronegative. CDR3 amino acids: CASRQLYSNQPQHF. CDR3 DNA: TGTGCCAGCAGACAGCTTTATAGCAATCAGCCCCAGCATTTT.